This TCR beta chain was captured by sequencing in a study of T-cell memory formation after mild COVID-19. On the study more broadly: Most TCR clusters belonged to a single donor. Study results and limitations: Whether second-wave clones peaking at day 37 were SARS-CoV-2 specific went unconfirmed. Several responding clones turned up in pre-infection memory, indicating that cross-reactive memory may have taken part.

CDR1 is KGHDR and CDR2 is SFDVKD in the germline V gene. The CDR3 totals 15 residues. V was trimmed by 3 bases and J by 4 bases, leaving 13 bases between them. Libraries for TCRalpha and TCRbeta carried sample barcodes and unique molecular identifiers via 5'RACE. TCRdb re-derived calls from the 5' RACE reads in MiXCR, one entry per CDR3 protein. The table lists 250,000 to 350,000 distinct CDR3 sequences, more than 15% of them singletons. Regarding this clonotype: The antigen remains unidentified.

V gene TRBV24-1 combines with J gene TRBJ2-3; D ambiguous. Specimen: PBMCs or a T cell subset sorted from them (not recorded which). The sequence came from a man aged 18 to 30 who had mild COVID-19 (a few samples of this study predate the infection). Cell type and time point are not known. The CDR3 sequence: CATSDVGNGPDTQYF. For the CDR3, the DNA is TGTGCCACCAGTGATGTAGGGAACGGGCCAGATACGCAGTATTTT.